Following are 12 T cell receptor beta chains from one sample sequenced in a study of T-cell memory formation after mild COVID-19. TCRdb processed the 5' RACE reads anew with MiXCR; each CDR3 protein has one entry. The profile shows about 250,000 distinct CDR3 sequences, 15% of them singletons. Sequenced sample: PBMCs or a T cell subset sorted from them (not recorded which). The receptors originated from an adult woman who had mild COVID-19 (a few samples of this study predate the infection). Cell type and time point are not known.

This clonotype was picked up many times. V gene TRBV3-1 combines with J gene TRBJ2-7, with 10 bases lining up with TRBD2. The V segment lost 1 base and the J segment 7 bases; nucleotides outside the gene matches: 10. The CDR3 is 16 residues long. The germline CDR1 and CDR2 sequences are LGHDT and YNNKEL (reference sequence). The CDR3 sequence is CASSQVGTSGVGEQYF. DNA for the CDR3: TGTGCCAGCAGCCAAGTTGGTACTAGCGGGGTTGGAGAGCAGTACTTC.

The chain uses TRBV5-5 and TRBJ2-4; 7 bases are shared with TRBD1. V shed 0 bases, J shed 0 bases, and the junction held 6 bases outside the gene matches. There are 17 residues in the CDR3. Germline values: CDR1 SGHKS, CDR2 YYEKEE (reference sequence). DNA for the CDR3: TGTGCCAGCAGCTTGGAAGGGGGCTTACTAGCCAAAAACATTCAGTACTTC. It is translated as CASSLEGGLLAKNIQYF.

This clonotype was observed many times. V is TRBV4-1 and J is TRBJ1-5; D not certain. CDR3 length: 13 residues. The V gene lost 0 bases and the J gene lost 5 bases, with 5 bases spanning the gap. CDR1 is MGHRA and CDR2 is YSYEKL in the germline V gene. In nucleotides, the CDR3 is TGCGCCAGCAGCCAAGACAGAGATCAGCCCCAGCATTTT. It codes for CASSQDRDQPQHF.

This clonotype was detected a few times. The chain couples TRBV18 to TRBJ1-2; D unclear. Deletions cut 2 bases from V and 4 bases from J, with 14 bases between. The CDR3 sequence is 15 residues long. Germline CDR1 reads KGHSH; CDR2 reads LQKENI. Here the CDR3 reads CASSPNSDVGYGYTF. The CDR3 DNA reads TGTGCCAGCTCACCAAATTCGGACGTCGGCTATGGCTACACCTTC. Complete variable domain (other parts from reference TRBV18 and TRBJ1-2): NAGVMQNPRHLVRRRGQEARLRCSPMKGHSHVYWYRQLPEEGLKFMVYLQKENIIDESGMPKERFSAEFPKEGPSILRIQQVVRGDSAAYFCASSPNSDVGYGYTFGSGTRLTVV.

The chain uses TRBV7-2 and TRBJ2-1; D is unresolved. The CDR3 loop spans 12 amino acids. The V gene lost 5 bases and the J gene lost 10 bases, with 12 bases spanning the gap. CDR1 SGHTA and CDR2 FQGNSA come from the germline V gene. As DNA, the CDR3 is TGTGCCAGCAGCCCCCGGAATGGGGAGCAGTTCTTC. Residues: CASSPRNGEQFF.

This clonotype was seen more than once but under ten times. The DNA for the CDR3 is TGTGCCAGCAGTGGACGGCGCGGGGGGATAACAGATACGCAGTATTTT. It encodes CASSGRRGGITDTQYF. V and J are TRBV2 and TRBJ2-3; the match to TRBD2 covers 8 bases. Trimming at V came to 4 bases and at J to 3 bases, leaving 9 bases not matched to a gene. The germline V gene has CDR1 SNHLY and CDR2 FYNNEI. The CDR3 is 16 amino acids.

The V call is TRBV9, the J call TRBJ1-1; 10 bases fit TRBD1. CDR3 length equals 15 residues. The germline gives CDR1 SGDLS, CDR2 YYNGEE. Trimming cost V 2 bases and J 5 bases; bases outside gene matches: 6. CDR3 in amino acids: CASSVHGTGATEAFF. For the CDR3, the DNA is TGTGCCAGCAGCGTCCACGGGACAGGGGCAACTGAAGCTTTCTTT.

This clonotype was recorded a few times. The J gene is TRBJ2-7, the V gene TRBV5-1; D call uncertain. Looked up from germline, CDR1 is SGHRS and CDR2 is YFSETQ. The CDR3 is made up of 12 amino acids. Trimming removed 1 base from V and 2 bases from J, with 4 bases in between. CDR3 DNA sequence: TGCGCCAGCAGCTTGAGTACCTACGAGCAGTACTTC. As protein: CASSLSTYEQYF.

This clonotype was picked up a small number of times. This chain connects TRBV5-1 to TRBJ1-4; tentatively, D is TRBD1 (6 bases). V was shortened by 1 base and J by 5 bases, with 15 bases between the two germline ends. The germline CDR1 and CDR2 sequences are SGHRS and YFSETQ. The CDR3 covers 16 residues. The CDR3 nucleotides read TGCGCCAGCAGCTTGAATTTGGGACAAACGAATGAAAAACTGTTTTTT. As protein: CASSLNLGQTNEKLFF.

This clonotype was counted only a few times. The chain employs TRBV29-1 and TRBJ2-5, with a tentative D call TRBD2 (5 bases). CDR1 and CDR2 (germline): SQVTM, ANQGSEA. V lost 3 bases and J lost 7, with 15 bases in between. The CDR3 has 13 amino acids. The CDR3 sequence: CSVELRFGGTQYF. For the CDR3, the DNA is TGCAGCGTTGAGTTGCGCTTTGGAGGGACCCAGTACTTC.

This clonotype was picked up many times. The rearrangement joins TRBV7-6 to TRBJ2-1, with 9 bases identical to TRBD2. The CDR3 is 15 amino acids. The germline V gene has CDR1 SGHVS and CDR2 FNYEAQ. Unmatched junction bases numbered 3, after V lost 5 bases and J lost 1 base. The CDR3 loop is CASSSSGRSYNEQFF. DNA of the CDR3: TGTGCCAGCAGCAGTAGCGGGAGATCCTACAATGAGCAGTTCTTC.

This clonotype appeared many times. The chain uses TRBV5-6 and TRBJ1-5; 8 bases match TRBD1. The germline V gene has CDR1 SGHDT and CDR2 YYEEEE. This CDR3 comprises 16 residues. J gave up 4 bases and V 2 bases, and 8 bases lay outside the gene matches. For the CDR3, the DNA is TGTGCCAGCAGCTTCCACTGGGGACAGGCTAATCAGCCCCAGCATTTT. It translates to CASSFHWGQANQPQHF.